A single sample gave rise to the 18 T cell receptor beta chains below, sequenced in a study of beta chain features in type 1 diabetes. General study findings and limits: TCRB CDR3s from Type 1 diabetes patients were moderately but significantly shorter in all four CD4+ subsets.

These TCRs' antigens remain unknown. As every portion of the isolated RNA was reverse transcribed, the sequencing read expressed TCRB transcripts. The protocol was immunoSEQ multiplex PCR, while the TCRdb copy is restricted to in-frame clones and leaves out a portion. Of around 600,000 clones detected, roughly an eighth appear once; the ten largest clones hold around 0.12%. Input material: naive CD4+ T cells from blood. The receptors stem from a man between 25 and 39 years old with type 1 diabetes.

This clone was observed a handful of times. J is TRBJ1-3 and V is TRBV29-1; 7 nucleotides line up with TRBD1. Trimming cost V 7 bases and J 3 bases; bases outside gene matches: 6. CDR1 is SQVTM and CDR2 is ANQGSEA in the germline V gene. The CDR3 loop spans 13 amino acids. CDR3 loop: CSAVRDSGNTIYF. The CDR3 nucleotides are TGCAGCGCCGTCCGGGACAGTGGAAACACCATATATTTT.

This clone was observed a handful of times. The chain uses TRBV4-3 and TRBJ1-1; D unclear. CDR1 and CDR2 from the germline V gene are LGHNA and YSLEER. The V gene lost 5 bases and the J gene lost 0 bases, with 13 bases spanning the gap. This CDR3 spans 15 amino acids. CDR3 DNA sequence: TGCGCCAGCAGCTACGATGGCGACCTGAACACTGAAGCTTTCTTT. Encoded protein: CASSYDGDLNTEAFF.

This clone turned up a few times. V is TRBV4-3 and J is TRBJ2-1, with no clear D. This CDR3 contains 12 residues. CDR1 is LGHNA, CDR2 YSLEER, per germline. V was cut by 0 bases and J by 6 bases, with 3 bases left in between. DNA of the CDR3: TGCGCCAGCAGCCAAGAAAGCAATGAGCAGTTCTTC. It specifies CASSQESNEQFF.

The CDR3 loop is CASSRQGEAKNIQYF. CDR3 bases: TGTGCCAGCAGTCGACAGGGAGAAGCCAAAAACATTCAGTACTTC. The chain couples TRBV6-5 to TRBJ2-4; 7 bases line up with TRBD1. The V gene's germline CDR1 is MNHEY and CDR2 SVGAGI. V lost 5 bases to trimming and J lost 0 bases; unmatched junction nucleotides: 4. The CDR3 is made up of 15 amino acids.

This clone occurred a few times. The CDR3 region is CASSYPGTFNNEQFF. CDR3 bases: TGTGCCAGCAGTTACCCCGGGACTTTCAACAATGAGCAGTTCTTC. The rearrangement links TRBV6-6 to TRBJ2-1, with D possibly matching TRBD2 (6 bases). In germline, CDR1 is MNHNY, CDR2 SVGAGI (reference sequence). V gave up 2 bases and J gave up 5 bases, with 13 bases separating them. The CDR3 is 15 residues long.

This CDR3 reads CASSPPGQGWENTIYF. The CDR3 DNA follows: TGTGCCAGCAGTCCTCCGGGACAGGGTTGGGAAAACACCATATATTTT. The chain has TRBV7-9 and TRBJ1-3, with 9 bases that match TRBD1. With 6 bases clipped from V and 6 bases from J, the junction kept 12 bases outside the gene matches. CDR1 is SEHNR and CDR2 is FQNEAQ in the germline V gene (reference sequence). The CDR3 is 16 amino acids.

This clone was found a few times. This chain uses TRBV7-3 with TRBJ1-1, with a weak D call TRBD1 (6 bases). In germline, CDR1 is SGHTA, CDR2 FQGTGA. The V gene lost 5 bases and the J gene lost 1 base, with 11 bases spanning the gap. CDR3 length: 14 residues. The CDR3 here is CASSTGQPNTEAFF. The CDR3 DNA follows: TGTGCCAGCAGCACCGGACAGCCGAACACTGAAGCTTTCTTT.

The CDR3 region has the DNA TGTGCCAGCAGCCGGGACGGGAACACTGAAGCTTTCTTT. Amino acids: CASSRDGNTEAFF. The chain employs TRBV7-8 and TRBJ1-1, with D maybe TRBD1 (5 bases). Germline assignment: CDR1 SGHVS and CDR2 FQNEAQ. V dropped 5 bases and J dropped 1 base, with 8 bases sitting between them. The CDR3 is 13 residues long.

The CDR3 DNA is TGTGCCAGCAGCGGTGGGACCCCAAAGGGAGACTATGGCTACACCTTC. It specifies CASSGGTPKGDYGYTF. V usage is TRBV9 and J usage is TRBJ1-2, with D perhaps TRBD1 (5 bases). Trimming shortened V by 3 bases and J by 3 bases, and 18 bases separated the two germline ends. The CDR3 is 16 amino acids. The germline V gene has CDR1 SGDLS and CDR2 YYNGEE.

The chain employs TRBV9 and TRBJ2-3; D call uncertain. The CDR3 runs to 14 residues. V was pared by 0 bases and J by 6 bases, with 11 bases between. Germline CDR1 is SGDLS and CDR2 is YYNGEE. CDR3 sequence: CASSVVPRSDTQYF. The CDR3 bases are TGTGCCAGCAGCGTAGTACCCCGTTCGGATACGCAGTATTTT.

This clone was seen a few times. This chain uses TRBV9 with TRBJ2-1; D call uncertain. Trimming took 0 bases from V and 4 from J, leaving 8 bases between them. The germline CDR1 and CDR2 sequences are SGDLS and YYNGEE. This CDR3 has 14 amino acids. CDR3 region: CASSVEISYNEQFF. The CDR3 nucleotides read TGTGCCAGCAGCGTAGAGATCAGTTACAATGAGCAGTTCTTC.

The genes are TRBV29-1 and TRBJ1-4; D uncertain. Germline V gene data show CDR1 as SQVTM and CDR2 as ANQGSEA. V dropped 3 bases and J dropped 15 bases, with 14 bases sitting between them. This CDR3 comprises 11 residues. DNA of the CDR3: TGCAGCGTTGAGGACGGAATGACGGTGTTTTTT. Translated, it gives CSVEDGMTVFF.

The V and J genes are TRBV7-2 and TRBJ2-3, with 7 nucleotides matching TRBD1. Germline V CDR1 and CDR2: SGHTA, FQGNSA. J lost 6 bases, V lost 6 bases, and 6 bases had no gene match. CDR3 length equals 13 residues. CDR3 loop: CASSQTGADTQYF. CDR3 coding DNA: TGTGCCAGCAGTCAAACAGGGGCCGATACGCAGTATTTT.

The CDR3 reads CASSPRIGQSTDTQYF. The CDR3 DNA follows: TGTGCCAGCAGCCCACGGATAGGGCAAAGCACAGATACGCAGTATTTT. The V and J genes are TRBV9 and TRBJ2-3; D is ambiguous. CDR3 length: 16 residues. V was pared by 4 bases and J by 0 bases, with 15 bases between. Looked up from germline, CDR1 is SGDLS and CDR2 is YYNGEE.

This chain connects TRBV11-2 to TRBJ2-1; the match to TRBD1 covers 8 bases. Per germline, CDR1 SGHAT and CDR2 FQNNGV. V was clipped by 6 bases and J by 3 bases; unmatched bases: 4. The CDR3 runs 14 residues. CDR3 in amino acids: CASSWTGNYNEQFF. The CDR3 coding sequence is TGTGCCAGCAGTTGGACAGGGAACTACAATGAGCAGTTCTTC.

This clone was picked up a small number of times. V and J are TRBV7-9 and TRBJ2-1; weak D call: TRBD2 (5 bases). Germline loops: CDR1 SEHNR, CDR2 FQNEAQ (reference sequence). V was trimmed by 1 base and J by 3 bases, leaving 13 bases between them. The CDR3 is 16 residues long. DNA of the CDR3: TGTGCCAGCAGCTTAGGACGTCTTGGGAGCTACAATGAGCAGTTCTTC. This sequence encodes CASSLGRLGSYNEQFF.

The chain has TRBV7-9 and TRBJ1-1; no clear D. The CDR3 is 14 residues long. The germline V gene encodes CDR1 SEHNR and CDR2 FQNEAQ (reference sequence). Trimming took 8 bases from V and 2 from J, leaving 15 bases between them. The CDR3 is CASLKVDPNTEAFF. Written as DNA, the CDR3 is TGTGCCAGCCTTAAGGTGGACCCCAACACTGAAGCTTTCTTT.

This clone was found a few times. The chain joins TRBV2 to TRBJ1-2, with D perhaps matching TRBD1 (6 bases). Germline V gives CDR1 SNHLY, CDR2 FYNNEI. The V end was cut by 2 bases, the J end by 4 bases, with 11 bases between. This CDR3 contains 14 residues. The CDR3 region has the DNA TGTGCCAGCAGTGAATCGGAAGGGGGCTATGGCTACACCTTC. This translates into CASSESEGGYGYTF.